The 17 T cell receptor beta chains presented below share a single source sample, sequenced in a study of chemoradiotherapy in HPV16-positive cancers. The protocol was immunoSEQ multiplex PCR, while the TCRdb copy is restricted to in-frame clones and leaves out a portion. The repertoire holds about 5,700 clones, 90% to 95% seen once, with approximately 22% in the top ten. This material consisted of blood, taken from a patient who underwent chemoradiotherapy. These TCRs come from a human donor with HPV-associated anogenital cancer.

The chain has TRBV7-6 and TRBJ2-7; D remains ambiguous. V shed 1 base and J shed 4 bases, with 8 bases lying between them. Germline CDR1 reads SGHVS; CDR2 reads FNYEAQ. The CDR3 runs 13 residues. The CDR3 sequence is CASSLGLEYEQYF. DNA of the CDR3: TGTGCCAGCAGCTTAGGGCTTGAGTACGAGCAGTACTTC.

The V call is TRBV5-4, the J call TRBJ2-7; 11 bases are shared with TRBD2. Germline lookup yields CDR1 SGHNT and CDR2 YYREEE (reference sequence). This CDR3 contains 13 residues. Trimming at V came to 5 bases and at J to 6 bases, leaving 4 bases not matched to a gene. CDR3 loop: CASRRLAGTEQYF. The CDR3 nucleotides read TGTGCCAGCAGGCGACTAGCGGGGACCGAGCAGTACTTC.

The rearrangement links TRBV7-9 to TRBJ2-5; 7 positions match TRBD2. Germline trimming cut 0 bases from V and 5 bases from J; bases unmatched to any gene: 9. The CDR3 covers 16 residues. Germline values: CDR1 SEHNR, CDR2 FQNEAQ (reference sequence). DNA for the CDR3: TGTGCCAGCAGCTTAGCGGGAGGGCCGGTCGGGGAGACCCAGTACTTC. This gives the protein CASSLAGGPVGETQYF.

The chain carries TRBV27 and TRBJ1-1; 9 positions agree with TRBD1. Germline V CDR1 and CDR2: MNHEY, SMNVEV (reference sequence). The CDR3 is made up of 15 amino acids. V was pared by 5 bases and J by 5 bases, with 9 bases of the junction left unmatched. The CDR3 DNA is TGTGCCAGCAGTAGACCGACAGGGGGGCAAACTGAAGCTTTCTTT. Translated: CASSRPTGGQTEAFF.

A word on this clone: Other DNA sequences in this specimen translate into the identical CDR3. V is TRBV7-9 and J is TRBJ1-5, with a weak D call TRBD1 (6 bases). V shed 5 bases and J shed 0 bases, with 11 bases lying between them. The CDR3 contains 15 residues. Per germline, CDR1 SEHNR and CDR2 FQNEAQ (reference sequence). CDR3 sequence: CASSLGGYSNQPQHF. The CDR3 DNA reads TGTGCCAGCAGCCTGGGGGGCTATAGCAATCAGCCCCAGCATTTT.

The chain carries TRBV29-1 and TRBJ2-1; D may be TRBD1 or TRBD2 (5 bases each). V was cut by 2 bases and J by 14 bases, with 19 bases left in between. The germline gives CDR1 SQVTM, CDR2 ANQGSEA. The length of the CDR3 is 13 residues. The CDR3 is CSVEQLQLRGEFF. CDR3 coding DNA: TGCAGCGTTGAACAACTCCAGCTTAGGGGAGAGTTCTTC.

The chain recombines TRBV9 with TRBJ2-3; D may be TRBD2 (6 bases). This CDR3 spans 15 amino acids. Trimming removed 0 bases at V and 4 bases at J, with 12 bases between. CDR1 is SGDLS and CDR2 is YYNGEE in the germline V gene. The CDR3 loop is CASSVGGGWADTQYF. The CDR3 region has the DNA TGTGCCAGCAGCGTAGGCGGAGGGTGGGCAGATACGCAGTATTTT.

The chain employs TRBV19 and TRBJ1-5; D is undetermined. CDR1 LNHDA and CDR2 SQIVND come from the germline V gene (reference sequence). Trimming removed 5 bases at V and 7 bases at J, with 12 bases between. CDR3 length equals 13 residues. The chain's CDR3 is CASSEGVGQPQHF. CDR3 bases: TGTGCCAGTAGTGAGGGAGTTGGACAGCCCCAGCATTTT.

This clone was recorded once. This sequence joins TRBV5-6 and TRBJ1-2; 7 bases are a match to TRBD1. This CDR3 is 16 amino acids long. The V and J ends lost 5 bases and 5 bases, in that order; junction bases with no gene match: 15. Germline V lookup: CDR1 SGHDT, CDR2 YYEEEE. The CDR3 nucleotides are TGTGCCAGCAGGGGACCCGGGACAGCCGTCCCTTATGGCTACACCTTC. Protein: CASRGPGTAVPYGYTF.

This clone was recorded once. This chain connects TRBV28 to TRBJ1-5, with TRBD1 matching over 8 bases. V shed 6 bases and J 6 bases; nucleotides not matched to a gene: 10. The CDR3 loop spans 15 amino acids. The germline V gene encodes CDR1 MDHEN and CDR2 SYDVKM. Written as DNA, the CDR3 is TGTGCCAGCAGATCAGGGGGCAGGGTACGTCAGCCCCAGCATTTT. This sequence encodes CASRSGGRVRQPQHF. Complete variable domain (other parts from reference TRBV28 and TRBJ1-5): DVKVTQSSRYLVKRTGEKVFLECVQDMDHENMFWYRQDPGLGLRLIYFSYDVKMKEKGDIPEGYSVSREKKERFSLILESASTNQTSMYLCASRSGGRVRQPQHFGDGTRLSIL.

The J gene is TRBJ2-5, the V gene TRBV7-9; weak D call: TRBD2 (5 bases). The CDR3 loop spans 14 amino acids. Trimming shortened V by 5 bases and J by 2 bases, and 12 bases separated the two germline ends. Per the germline V gene, CDR1 is SEHNR and CDR2 is FQNEAQ (reference sequence). CDR3 sequence reads: CASSPGLTQETQYF. CDR3 nucleotide sequence: TGTGCCAGCAGCCCTGGACTGACACAAGAGACCCAGTACTTC.

This chain joins TRBV9 and TRBJ2-3; D is ambiguous. V was pared by 0 bases and J by 2 bases, with 7 bases between. CDR1 SGDLS and CDR2 YYNGEE come from the germline V gene. This CDR3 has 14 residues. CDR3 in amino acids: CASSVGYNTDTQYF. DNA for the CDR3: TGTGCCAGCAGCGTAGGCTACAACACAGATACGCAGTATTTT.

The CDR3 coding sequence is TGTGCCAGCAGCGTCCATAGCGGGGGGGTGGCAGATACGCAGTATTTT. Its protein product is CASSVHSGGVADTQYF. The chain recombines TRBV9 with TRBJ2-3; 11 nucleotides match TRBD2. The V and J ends lost 2 bases and 4 bases, in that order; junction bases with no gene match: 6. The V gene's germline CDR1 is SGDLS and CDR2 YYNGEE. The CDR3 is 16 amino acids.

The V gene is TRBV10-3, the J gene TRBJ2-1; TRBD1 aligns across 9 bases. This CDR3 contains 17 residues. The germline CDR1 and CDR2 sequences are ENHRY and SYGVKD. With V trimmed by 2 bases and J by 8 bases, 13 bases remained unmatched. CDR3 nucleotides: TGTGCCATCAGTGAGCCGAGACTTAGGGACAGGGTTGATGAGCAGTTCTTC. Amino acid sequence: CAISEPRLRDRVDEQFF.

The genes are TRBV9 and TRBJ1-1, with 7 bases that match TRBD1. Per germline, CDR1 SGDLS and CDR2 YYNGEE. The junction had 9 bases not matched to a gene; V was cut back by 3 bases and J by 1 base. The CDR3 sequence is 16 residues long. The CDR3 reads CASSDPPGQRNTEAFF. The DNA of the CDR3 is TGTGCCAGCAGCGATCCTCCGGGACAGAGGAACACTGAAGCTTTCTTT.

This chain connects TRBV28 to TRBJ2-2; D is uncertain. Germline-derived CDR1 and CDR2 are MDHEN and SYDVKM. Trimming stripped 3 bases from V and 4 bases from J, with 9 bases between. The CDR3 has 14 residues. CDR3 DNA sequence: TGTGCCAGCAGTTTTGTATCTAGCACCGGGGAGCTGTTTTTT. This translates into CASSFVSSTGELFF. Combining the CDR3 with reference TRBV28 and TRBJ2-2 gives the whole variable domain DVKVTQSSRYLVKRTGEKVFLECVQDMDHENMFWYRQDPGLGLRLIYFSYDVKMKEKGDIPEGYSVSREKKERFSLILESASTNQTSMYLCASSFVSSTGELFFGEGSRLTVL.

V is TRBV19 and J is TRBJ1-1, with TRBD1 as a possible D gene (6 bases). The CDR3 covers 16 residues. CDR1 and CDR2 from the germline V gene are LNHDA and SQIVND (reference sequence). V was shortened by 3 bases and J by 0 bases, with 14 bases between the two germline ends. CDR3: CASSMVRGGMNTEAFF. Here the CDR3 DNA reads TGTGCCAGTAGTATGGTCAGGGGTGGGATGAACACTGAAGCTTTCTTT.